The rows below give T cell receptor beta chains drawn from one sample of a study of PD-L1 blockade in urothelial cancer. TCRdb keeps only in-frame clones here, not all; method: immunoSEQ multiplex PCR. The sample has more than 75,000 clones; 90% to 95% are singletons. This sample comprised PBMCs, obtained around atezolizumab (anti-PD-L1) treatment. These receptors all come from a man in his 60s with urothelial cancer. Both conserved end residues are part of each CDR3. Fields, in order: V gene, D gene, clone size, J gene, CDR3 protein, CDR3 DNA. A D gene is named only where the DNA matches it firmly. Size tells how often a clone was seen (once, few, many) or the class of an expanded clone, and some rows leave it out.

V gene: TRBV9
D gene: TRBD2
clone size: -
J gene: TRBJ2-4
CDR3 protein: CASSVSSGGLAKNIQYF
CDR3 DNA: TGTGCCAGCAGCGTAAGCTCGGGGGGGCTAGCCAAAAACATTCAGTACTTC

V gene: TRBV2
D gene: -
clone size: once
J gene: TRBJ2-1
CDR3 protein: CASKFEVTYNEQFF
CDR3 DNA: TGTGCCAGCAAGTTTGAGGTAACCTACAATGAGCAGTTCTTC

V gene: TRBV5-6
D gene: TRBD1
clone size: -
J gene: TRBJ2-1
CDR3 protein: CASSYMTGGGNNEQFF
CDR3 DNA: TGTGCCAGCAGCTACATGACAGGGGGCGGTAACAATGAGCAGTTCTTC

V gene: TRBV28
D gene: TRBD1
clone size: -
J gene: TRBJ1-1
CDR3 protein: CASSQPGQGFRNTEAFF
CDR3 DNA: TGTGCCAGCAGTCAACCGGGACAGGGGTTTAGGAACACTGAAGCTTTCTTT

V gene: TRBV5-1
D gene: -
clone size: -
J gene: TRBJ2-7
CDR3 protein: CASSLGRDPDEQYF
CDR3 DNA: TGCGCCAGCAGCTTGGGGCGGGATCCCGACGAGCAGTACTTC

V gene: TRBV4-2
D gene: -
clone size: -
J gene: TRBJ2-2
CDR3 protein: CASSQGPRGGNLNTGELFF
CDR3 DNA: TGTGCCAGCAGCCAAGGGCCCCGCGGGGGCAACCTGAACACCGGGGAGCTGTTTTTT

V gene: TRBV2
D gene: TRBD1
clone size: -
J gene: TRBJ1-2
CDR3 protein: CASSAETGGTSGYTF
CDR3 DNA: TGTGCCAGCAGTGCAGAGACAGGGGGAACTAGTGGCTACACCTTC

V gene: TRBV4-3
D gene: TRBD1
clone size: -
J gene: TRBJ2-7
CDR3 protein: CASSHEIRGYGTEYEQYF
CDR3 DNA: TGCGCCAGCAGCCATGAAATCAGGGGGTACGGGACCGAGTACGAGCAGTACTTC

V gene: TRBV6-1
D gene: TRBD1
clone size: -
J gene: TRBJ2-2
CDR3 protein: CASSEPGGGRGTGELFF
CDR3 DNA: TGTGCCAGCAGTGAACCAGGGGGCGGTCGGGGCACCGGGGAGCTGTTTTTT

V gene: TRBV27
D gene: TRBD2
clone size: -
J gene: TRBJ2-7
CDR3 protein: CASRGTSTDEQYF
CDR3 DNA: TGTGCCAGCAGGGGGACTAGCACTGACGAGCAGTACTTC

V gene: TRBV4-3
D gene: -
clone size: -
J gene: TRBJ2-3
CDR3 protein: CASSQGGRFTDTQYF
CDR3 DNA: TGCGCCAGCAGCCAGGGTGGGAGATTTACAGATACGCAGTATTTT

V gene: TRBV19
D gene: -
clone size: -
J gene: TRBJ1-2
CDR3 protein: CASTSLGQGYSDYGYTF
CDR3 DNA: TGTGCCAGTACCTCACTGGGCCAGGGCTATAGTGACTATGGCTACACCTTC

V gene: TRBV6-1
D gene: -
clone size: -
J gene: TRBJ2-1
CDR3 protein: CASNIPGVDEQFF
CDR3 DNA: TGTGCCAGCAATATTCCCGGGGTCGATGAGCAGTTCTTC

V gene: TRBV6-1
D gene: -
clone size: -
J gene: TRBJ2-1
CDR3 protein: CASSASEYNEQFF
CDR3 DNA: TGTGCCAGCAGTGCTAGCGAGTACAATGAGCAGTTCTTC

V gene: TRBV6-4
D gene: TRBD2
clone size: -
J gene: TRBJ2-4
CDR3 protein: CARVSLAGPLLAKNIQYF
CDR3 DNA: TGTGCCAGGGTTTCACTAGCGGGTCCCCTACTAGCCAAAAACATTCAGTACTTC

V gene: TRBV6-1
D gene: -
clone size: once
J gene: TRBJ1-2
CDR3 protein: CASRELQGLDGYTF
CDR3 DNA: TGTGCCAGCAGGGAACTACAGGGATTGGATGGCTACACCTTC

V gene: TRBV7-2
D gene: -
clone size: -
J gene: TRBJ2-3
CDR3 protein: CASSLASRDTQYF
CDR3 DNA: TGTGCCAGCAGCTTAGCTAGTCGAGATACGCAGTATTTT

V gene: TRBV11-2
D gene: TRBD2
clone size: -
J gene: TRBJ2-3
CDR3 protein: CASSLLPPSGGGSTDTQYF
CDR3 DNA: TGTGCCAGCAGCTTACTACCCCCCAGCGGGGGCGGGAGCACAGATACGCAGTATTTT

V gene: TRBV7-2
D gene: TRBD1
clone size: -
J gene: TRBJ2-3
CDR3 protein: CASSQAGTGNTDTQYF
CDR3 DNA: TGTGCCAGCAGCCAAGCCGGGACAGGGAACACAGATACGCAGTATTTT

V gene: TRBV5-1
D gene: TRBD2
clone size: -
J gene: TRBJ2-7
CDR3 protein: CASSFQRDEDEQYF
CDR3 DNA: TGCGCCAGCAGCTTCCAGCGGGATGAGGACGAGCAGTACTTC

V gene: TRBV6-6
D gene: -
clone size: few
J gene: TRBJ2-7
CDR3 protein: CASSPTSFAEQYF
CDR3 DNA: TGTGCCAGCAGTCCGACTAGTTTTGCCGAGCAGTACTTC

V gene: TRBV30
D gene: TRBD1
clone size: -
J gene: TRBJ1-2
CDR3 protein: CAYDDRGTGGYTF
CDR3 DNA: TGTGCCTACGACGACAGGGGGACGGGCGGCTACACCTTC

V gene: TRBV18
D gene: -
clone size: -
J gene: TRBJ2-2
CDR3 protein: CASSESGTGELFF
CDR3 DNA: TGTGCCAGCTCAGAATCCGGGACCGGGGAGCTGTTTTTT

V gene: TRBV15
D gene: TRBD2
clone size: -
J gene: TRBJ2-2
CDR3 protein: CATSRGTSEAGELFF
CDR3 DNA: TGTGCCACCAGCCGTGGGACTAGCGAGGCCGGGGAGCTGTTTTTT

V gene: TRBV11-2
D gene: TRBD2
clone size: few
J gene: TRBJ2-1
CDR3 protein: CASSQPGLAGDNEQFF
CDR3 DNA: TGTGCCAGCAGCCAACCGGGACTAGCGGGGGACAATGAGCAGTTCTTC

V gene: TRBV5-1
D gene: TRBD1
clone size: -
J gene: TRBJ1-1
CDR3 protein: CASSFWTGGNTEAFF
CDR3 DNA: TGCGCCAGCAGCTTTTGGACAGGGGGGAACACTGAAGCTTTCTTT

V gene: TRBV6-4
D gene: -
clone size: -
J gene: TRBJ1-2
CDR3 protein: CASSDYRAIYGYTF
CDR3 DNA: TGTGCCAGCAGTGACTACAGAGCTATCTATGGCTACACCTTC

V gene: TRBV7-9
D gene: TRBD1
clone size: -
J gene: TRBJ2-7
CDR3 protein: CASSLSTDRVYEQYF
CDR3 DNA: TGTGCCAGCAGCTTATCAACCGACAGGGTCTACGAGCAGTACTTC

V gene: TRBV6-5
D gene: -
clone size: -
J gene: TRBJ1-4
CDR3 protein: CATQRGMGEKLFF
CDR3 DNA: TGTGCCACCCAGCGGGGAATGGGTGAAAAACTGTTTTTT

V gene: TRBV11-2
D gene: TRBD1
clone size: -
J gene: TRBJ2-6
CDR3 protein: CASSSLGQGLGGANVLTF
CDR3 DNA: TGTGCCAGCAGCTCATTGGGACAGGGGCTGGGTGGGGCCAACGTCCTGACTTTC

V gene: TRBV18
D gene: TRBD2
clone size: -
J gene: TRBJ2-7
CDR3 protein: CASSPGGSYYEQYF
CDR3 DNA: TGTGCCAGCTCACCGGGCGGGAGCTACTACGAGCAGTACTTC

V gene: TRBV7-2
D gene: -
clone size: once
J gene: TRBJ2-5
CDR3 protein: CASSSDPQAQETQYF
CDR3 DNA: TGTGCCAGCAGCTCAGACCCCCAGGCCCAAGAGACCCAGTACTTC

V gene: TRBV15
D gene: -
clone size: once
J gene: TRBJ1-2
CDR3 protein: CATSRGPANYGYTF
CDR3 DNA: TGTGCCACCAGCAGAGGTCCGGCTAACTATGGCTACACCTTC

V gene: TRBV9
D gene: TRBD1
clone size: -
J gene: TRBJ2-7
CDR3 protein: CASSTIQGGDEQYF
CDR3 DNA: TGTGCCAGCAGTACAATACAGGGGGGAGACGAGCAGTACTTC

V gene: TRBV11-2
D gene: TRBD2
clone size: -
J gene: TRBJ2-2
CDR3 protein: CASSLLAGNTGELFF
CDR3 DNA: TGTGCCAGCAGCTTACTAGCGGGGAACACCGGGGAGCTGTTTTTT

V gene: TRBV27
D gene: TRBD1
clone size: -
J gene: TRBJ2-5
CDR3 protein: CASSPKTGEETQYF
CDR3 DNA: TGTGCCAGCAGTCCGAAGACAGGGGAAGAGACCCAGTACTTC

V gene: TRBV20-1
D gene: -
clone size: once
J gene: TRBJ2-7
CDR3 protein: CSARGPGEQYF
CDR3 DNA: TGCAGTGCTAGAGGCCCGGGGGAGCAGTACTTC

V gene: TRBV30
D gene: TRBD1
clone size: -
J gene: TRBJ2-7
CDR3 protein: CAWGTGGGYEQYF
CDR3 DNA: TGTGCCTGGGGGACAGGGGGCGGCTACGAGCAGTACTTC

V gene: TRBV7-2
D gene: TRBD2
clone size: -
J gene: TRBJ2-3
CDR3 protein: CASSLGGGILGNTQYF
CDR3 DNA: TGTGCCAGCAGCTTAGGCGGGGGGATCCTGGGGAATACGCAGTATTTT

V gene: TRBV4-2
D gene: -
clone size: -
J gene: TRBJ1-2
CDR3 protein: CASSPNSGDGYTF
CDR3 DNA: TGTGCCAGCAGCCCGAACTCAGGTGATGGCTACACCTTC

V gene: TRBV14
D gene: TRBD2
clone size: once
J gene: TRBJ2-1
CDR3 protein: CASSPLQKSSGEREFF
CDR3 DNA: TGTGCCAGCAGCCCCCTTCAAAAGTCTAGCGGGGAAAGGGAGTTCTTC

V gene: TRBV5-1
D gene: -
clone size: -
J gene: TRBJ2-7
CDR3 protein: CASSPRDSTYEQYF
CDR3 DNA: TGCGCCAGCAGCCCGCGGGACAGTACCTACGAGCAGTACTTC

V gene: TRBV7-8
D gene: TRBD2
clone size: -
J gene: TRBJ2-2
CDR3 protein: CASSQIGGRAGELFF
CDR3 DNA: TGTGCCAGCAGTCAAATTGGCGGGAGGGCCGGGGAGCTGTTTTTT

V gene: TRBV29-1
D gene: -
clone size: -
J gene: TRBJ1-5
CDR3 protein: CSVTDRLNQPQHF
CDR3 DNA: TGCAGCGTTACCGACAGGCTCAACCAGCCCCAGCATTTT

V gene: TRBV6-1
D gene: -
clone size: -
J gene: TRBJ2-3
CDR3 protein: CASRGVMSTDTQYF
CDR3 DNA: TGTGCCAGCAGGGGAGTAATGAGCACAGATACGCAGTATTTT

V gene: TRBV30
D gene: TRBD2
clone size: -
J gene: TRBJ2-1
CDR3 protein: CACQPGTSGRAASYNEQFF
CDR3 DNA: TGTGCCTGCCAACCCGGGACTAGCGGGAGGGCCGCATCCTACAATGAGCAGTTCTTC

V gene: TRBV12-5
D gene: -
clone size: -
J gene: TRBJ2-5
CDR3 protein: CASGVSERETQYF
CDR3 DNA: TGTGCTAGTGGGGTATCAGAAAGAGAGACCCAGTACTTC

V gene: TRBV18
D gene: -
clone size: -
J gene: TRBJ1-4
CDR3 protein: CASSPGGANEKLFF
CDR3 DNA: TGTGCCAGCTCACCAGGGGGGGCTAATGAAAAACTGTTTTTT

V gene: TRBV7-9
D gene: TRBD1
clone size: -
J gene: TRBJ1-2
CDR3 protein: CASSLRQGAHGYTF
CDR3 DNA: TGTGCCAGCAGCTTAAGGCAGGGGGCGCATGGCTACACCTTC

V gene: TRBV2
D gene: -
clone size: -
J gene: TRBJ1-5
CDR3 protein: CASSEDRSQPQHF
CDR3 DNA: TGTGCCAGCAGTGAGGACAGAAGCCAGCCCCAGCATTTT

V gene: TRBV4-1
D gene: -
clone size: few
J gene: TRBJ2-7
CDR3 protein: CASSQDGTGITYEQYF
CDR3 DNA: TGCGCCAGCAGCCAAGATGGAACAGGGATCACCTACGAGCAGTACTTC

V gene: TRBV6-6
D gene: -
clone size: -
J gene: TRBJ1-5
CDR3 protein: CASRDWTERNQPQHF
CDR3 DNA: TGTGCCAGCAGGGATTGGACAGAGCGCAATCAGCCCCAGCATTTT

V gene: TRBV7-2
D gene: TRBD1
clone size: -
J gene: TRBJ2-1
CDR3 protein: CASSLGQGYNEQFF
CDR3 DNA: TGTGCCAGCAGCCTCGGACAGGGATACAATGAGCAGTTCTTC

V gene: TRBV21-1
D gene: -
clone size: -
J gene: TRBJ2-3
CDR3 protein: CASSKIGTRGTDTQYF
CDR3 DNA: TGTGCCAGCAGCAAAATCGGGACTAGAGGCACAGATACGCAGTATTTT

V gene: TRBV14
D gene: -
clone size: -
J gene: TRBJ2-2
CDR3 protein: CASSQVDSSNTGELFF
CDR3 DNA: TGTGCCAGCAGCCAAGTGGACAGCTCGAACACCGGGGAGCTGTTTTTT

V gene: TRBV10-1
D gene: -
clone size: few
J gene: TRBJ1-6
CDR3 protein: CASPPNPGAMDSPLHF
CDR3 DNA: TGCGCCAGCCCCCCTAACCCAGGGGCGATGGATTCACCCCTCCACTTT

V gene: TRBV29-1
D gene: TRBD1
clone size: -
J gene: TRBJ1-4
CDR3 protein: CSETMAPGQILFF
CDR3 DNA: TGCAGCGAAACCATGGCACCGGGACAGATTCTGTTTTTT

V gene: TRBV2
D gene: -
clone size: -
J gene: TRBJ1-3
CDR3 protein: CASSQRGTGNTIYF
CDR3 DNA: TGTGCCAGCAGCCAAAGAGGGACAGGAAACACCATATATTTT

V gene: TRBV2
D gene: -
clone size: -
J gene: TRBJ2-5
CDR3 protein: CASRVIAMETQYF
CDR3 DNA: TGTGCCAGCAGAGTCATTGCGATGGAGACCCAGTACTTC